Here is one T cell receptor beta chain with its context. Its antigen remains unknown. These data belong to a study of Ad26.COV2.S vaccination and SARS-CoV-2 variants. This CDR3 is 15 amino acids long. The germline gives CDR1 ENHRY, CDR2 SYGVKD. Trimming removed 3 bases at V and 4 bases at J, with 15 bases between. Profiled with immunoSEQ multiplex PCR; TCRdb holds only in-frame clones, not every one. Counted here are fewer than 55,000 clones, around 83% occurring once; the ten biggest clones make up around half. Findings and limits, study-wide: Responses of T cells in total may have been underestimated by the TCR breadth and depth analyses.

The source is a human donor who had recovered from COVID-19. The chain combines TRBV10-3 with TRBJ2-5; D could derive from TRBD1 or TRBD2 (5 bases each). Sequenced material: peripheral blood, taken after recovery from COVID-19. The CDR3: CAISDLSEGRETQYF. For the CDR3, the DNA is TGTGCCATCAGTGACCTATCCGAGGGGAGAGAGACCCAGTACTTC.